Listed here are 20 T cell receptor beta chains from one sample, sequenced in a study of cytomegalovirus exposure and HLA in healthy donors (dated by TCRdb to between 2016 and 2019). The library came from the immunoSEQ multiplex PCR assay. A mixture of 60 forward primers for TCR Vbeta segments and 13 reverse primers for TCR Jbeta segments was used in the multiplex PCR. Imported from immuneACCESS, the table was reduced by TCRdb to in-frame sequences with V and J called. These copies leave out some clones; in studies compared against another copy, an unresolved V gene accounts for under half, and the cause of the remainder is not known. Present in this sample are about 160,000 clones, roughly nine tenths of which were seen just once. The top ten hold around 0.85% of the sample. What was sequenced was PBMCs. The receptors shown here come from a woman younger than 45 in good health and CMV-seronegative.

The chain is built from TRBV12-5 and TRBJ1-2, with D unresolved. Germline-derived CDR1 and CDR2 are LGHNT and FRNRAP. The CDR3 contains 15 residues. V was cut by 6 bases and J by 2 bases, with 16 bases left in between. The CDR3 loop is CASGPGGELNYGYTF. CDR3 coding DNA: TGTGCTAGTGGCCCCGGCGGCGAATTAAACTATGGCTACACCTTC.

This chain connects TRBV2 to TRBJ1-1; tentatively, D is TRBD1 (5 bases). Deletions cut 3 bases from V and 6 bases from J, with 14 bases between. This CDR3 is built from 14 residues. Germline loops: CDR1 SNHLY, CDR2 FYNNEI. CDR3 region: CASSDVQGIAEAFF. CDR3 coding DNA: TGTGCCAGCAGTGATGTCCAGGGAATAGCTGAAGCTTTCTTT.

V and J are TRBV29-1 and TRBJ1-4; tentatively, D is TRBD1 (5 bases). The CDR3 consists of 14 residues. V lost 5 bases and J 0 bases, leaving 10 bases between the germline ends. Germline assignment: CDR1 SQVTM and CDR2 ANQGSEA. The CDR3 bases are TGCAGCGTTTCCGACAGAGCAACTAATGAAAAACTGTTTTTT. This codes for CSVSDRATNEKLFF.

The chain carries TRBV6-1 and TRBJ2-5, with TRBD2 identical over 9 bases. Germline CDR1 MNHNS, CDR2 SASEGT. V dropped 3 bases and J dropped 4; count of bases not matched to a gene: 12. The CDR3 has 17 residues. The CDR3 reads CASSDPRGGGALETQYF. CDR3 nucleotide sequence: TGTGCCAGCAGTGATCCGAGGGGCGGGGGGGCCCTAGAGACCCAGTACTTC.

The chain uses TRBV7-9 and TRBJ1-3; a possible D gene is TRBD1 (6 bases). Germline values: CDR1 SEHNR, CDR2 FQNEAQ (reference sequence). V shed 4 bases and J shed 0 bases, with 16 bases lying between them. The CDR3 extends over 17 amino acids. DNA for the CDR3: TGTGCCAGCAGCTCAACGCTCCGGACAGACTCTGGAAACACCATATATTTT. Its protein is CASSSTLRTDSGNTIYF. The variable domain in full, with the rest retrieved from reference TRBV7-9 and TRBJ1-3, is DTGVSQNPRHKITKRGQNVTFRCDPISEHNRLYWYRQTLGQGPEFLTYFQNEAQLEKSRLLSDRFSAERPKGSFSTLEIQRTEQGDSAMYLCASSSTLRTDSGNTIYFGEGSWLTVV.

This chain links TRBV5-8 with TRBJ2-7, with 9 bases matching TRBD1. The CDR3 covers 15 residues. From germline, CDR1 is SGHTS and CDR2 YDEGEE. V dropped 2 bases and J dropped 6; count of bases not matched to a gene: 9. The CDR3 DNA sequence: TGTGCCAGCAGCTTCTCCGGGACAGGGAGTAGCGAGCAGTACTTC. As protein: CASSFSGTGSSEQYF.

The V and J genes are TRBV5-1 and TRBJ2-7, with D tentatively TRBD2 (5 bases). Germline lookup yields CDR1 SGHRS and CDR2 YFSETQ. The CDR3 totals 12 residues. Deletions cut 5 bases from V and 2 bases from J, with 8 bases between. The CDR3 coding sequence is TGCGCCAGCAGTCCGGGGACCTACGAGCAGTACTTC. Its translation: CASSPGTYEQYF.

The J gene is TRBJ1-5, the V gene TRBV19; D unresolved. Trimming shortened V by 7 bases and J by 3 bases, and 13 bases separated the two germline ends. In germline, CDR1 is LNHDA, CDR2 SQIVND (reference sequence). The CDR3 length is 14 residues. Written as DNA, the CDR3 is TGTGCCAGTAAACCGGGAGGGAACAATCAGCCCCAGCATTTT. It encodes CASKPGGNNQPQHF. Using reference TRBV19 and TRBJ1-5 for the parts outside the CDR3, the full variable domain is DGGITQSPKYLFRKEGQNVTLSCEQNLNHDAMYWYRQDPGQGLRLIYYSQIVNDFQKGDIAEGYSVSREKKESFPLTVTSAQKNPTAFYLCASKPGGNNQPQHFGDGTRLSIL.

In its sample, this clone was seen a few times. The chain has TRBV5-4 and TRBJ2-6; tentative D call: TRBD1 (6 bases). This CDR3 is built from 18 residues. The germline V gene encodes CDR1 SGHNT and CDR2 YYREEE (reference sequence). Trimming took 1 base from V and 0 from J, leaving 14 bases between them. The DNA for the CDR3 is TGTGCCAGCAGCTTGTTGCTGACAGGACTCTCTGGGGCCAACGTCCTGACTTTC. This codes for CASSLLLTGLSGANVLTF.

The chain combines TRBV14 with TRBJ1-2, with D unclear. The CDR3 totals 11 residues. Germline CDR1 is SGHDN and CDR2 is FVKESK. V was trimmed by 4 bases and J by 7 bases, leaving 7 bases between them. CDR3 sequence: CASSRLSGYTF. CDR3 nucleotides: TGTGCCAGCAGCCGTCTTAGTGGCTACACCTTC. Supplemented by reference TRBV14 and TRBJ1-2, the full variable domain reads EAGVTQFPSHSVIEKGQTVTLRCDPISGHDNLYWYRRVMGKEIKFLLHFVKESKQDESGMPNNRFLAERTGGTYSTLKVQPAELEDSGVYFCASSRLSGYTFGSGTRLTVV.

This clone showed up just once. The rearrangement links TRBV7-2 to TRBJ2-7; 11 bases align to TRBD2. This CDR3 is built from 16 residues. V shed 5 bases and J 0 bases; nucleotides not matched to a gene: 6. CDR1 SGHTA and CDR2 FQGNSA come from the germline V gene. The CDR3 here is CASSPEGTSGSYEQYF. CDR3 in DNA: TGTGCCAGCAGCCCCGAGGGGACTAGCGGCTCCTACGAGCAGTACTTC.

DNA for the CDR3: TGTGCCAGCAGTTTTCTCCGGGGGACTAATGAAAAACTGTTTTTT. This gives the protein CASSFLRGTNEKLFF. The rearrangement links TRBV28 to TRBJ1-4; possibly TRBD1 for D (5 bases). The CDR3 length is 15 residues. The V end was cut by 3 bases, the J end by 2 bases, with 10 bases between. Germline CDR1 and CDR2: MDHEN and SYDVKM.

V usage is TRBV14 and J usage is TRBJ2-7; D is undetermined. V was pared by 6 bases and J by 0 bases, with 9 bases between. CDR1 is SGHDN, CDR2 FVKESK, per germline. The length of the CDR3 is 13 residues. The CDR3 region has the DNA TGTGCCAGCAGGCGACTGGACTCCTACGAGCAGTACTTC. It encodes CASRRLDSYEQYF. Using reference TRBV14 and TRBJ2-7 for the parts outside the CDR3, the full variable domain is EAGVTQFPSHSVIEKGQTVTLRCDPISGHDNLYWYRRVMGKEIKFLLHFVKESKQDESGMPNNRFLAERTGGTYSTLKVQPAELEDSGVYFCASRRLDSYEQYFGPGTRLTVT.

The rearrangement joins TRBV10-2 to TRBJ1-5; D not resolved. V lost 2 bases to trimming and J lost 4 bases, with 6 bases between them. CDR1 WSHSY and CDR2 SAAADI come from the germline V gene. The CDR3 runs 13 residues. CDR3 loop: CASSETPNQPQHF. CDR3 DNA: TGCGCCAGCAGTGAGACACCAAATCAGCCCCAGCATTTT.

The rearrangement links TRBV5-1 to TRBJ2-7; tentatively, D is TRBD1 (6 bases). Between the trimmed V and J ends, which lost 4 bases and 5 bases, there was a span of 13 bases. Germline V CDR1 and CDR2: SGHRS, YFSETQ. The CDR3 is made up of 13 amino acids. The CDR3 sequence: CASSRKQGNEQYF. The CDR3 nucleotides read TGCGCCAGCAGCCGAAAACAGGGAAACGAGCAGTACTTC.

The chain combines TRBV6-5 with TRBJ1-4, with 10 bases identical to TRBD1. The trim removed 6 bases at V and 7 bases at J, leaving 8 bases unmatched. This CDR3 spans 15 amino acids. Germline V lookup: CDR1 MNHEY, CDR2 SVGAGI. For the CDR3, the DNA is TGTGCCAGCAGAACAAGACAGGGGGCAGGTGAAAAACTGTTTTTT. Its protein product is CASRTRQGAGEKLFF.

This clone came up a few times. The chain employs TRBV7-2 and TRBJ2-5; possibly TRBD1 for D (7 bases). The CDR3 has 14 residues. Germline V CDR1 and CDR2: SGHTA, FQGNSA. Trimming took 7 bases from V and 4 from J, leaving 16 bases between them. In DNA form, the CDR3 reads TGTGCCAGCACCCCCCAGGGGGGCGTAGAGACCCAGTACTTC. It specifies CASTPQGGVETQYF.

The V and J genes are TRBV28 and TRBJ2-3; D possibly corresponds to TRBD2 (6 bases). V lost 6 bases, J lost 6 bases, and 22 bases lay in between. CDR3 size: 16 residues. CDR1 MDHEN and CDR2 SYDVKM come from the germline V gene. This chain's CDR3 is CASSPARGSALDTQYF. The DNA of the CDR3 is TGTGCCAGCAGCCCGGCCCGGGGGTCTGCGTTGGATACGCAGTATTTT.

This sequence joins TRBV19 and TRBJ2-1; TRBD2 might be the D (5 bases). With 1 base removed from V and 9 bases from J, the gap between germline ends came to 16 bases. Germline V CDR1 and CDR2: LNHDA, SQIVND (reference sequence). The CDR3 loop spans 15 amino acids. CDR3 protein: CASSIVGRSAGEQFF. DNA of the CDR3: TGTGCCAGTAGTATAGTAGGAAGGTCTGCGGGTGAGCAGTTCTTC.

This clone was recorded only once. The chain joins TRBV27 to TRBJ2-7; D is unclear. The CDR3 loop spans 18 amino acids. Deletions cut 4 bases from V and 0 bases from J, with 22 bases between. Germline lookup yields CDR1 MNHEY and CDR2 SMNVEV (reference sequence). CDR3 sequence reads: CASSYRPPSGTVSYEQYF. The DNA for the CDR3 is TGTGCCAGCAGTTACCGCCCTCCCTCAGGAACAGTCTCCTACGAGCAGTACTTC.